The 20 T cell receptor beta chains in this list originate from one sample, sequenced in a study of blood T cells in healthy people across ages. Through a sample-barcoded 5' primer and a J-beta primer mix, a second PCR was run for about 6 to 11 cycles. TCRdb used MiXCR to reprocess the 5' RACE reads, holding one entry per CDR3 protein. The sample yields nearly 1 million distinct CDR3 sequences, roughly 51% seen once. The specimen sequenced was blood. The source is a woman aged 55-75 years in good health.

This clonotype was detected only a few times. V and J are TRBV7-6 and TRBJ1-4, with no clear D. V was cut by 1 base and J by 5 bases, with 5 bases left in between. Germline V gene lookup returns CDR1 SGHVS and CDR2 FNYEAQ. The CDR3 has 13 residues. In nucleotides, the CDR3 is TGTGCCAGCAGCTTAGGTCCGAATGAAAAACTGTTTTTT. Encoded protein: CASSLGPNEKLFF.

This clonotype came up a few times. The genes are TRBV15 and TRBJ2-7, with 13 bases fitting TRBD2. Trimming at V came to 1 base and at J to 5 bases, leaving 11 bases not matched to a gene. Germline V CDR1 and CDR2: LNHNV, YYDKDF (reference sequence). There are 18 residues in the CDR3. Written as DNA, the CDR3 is TGTGCCACCAGCAGAGCCGGGACTAGCGGGATTAACTTGAACGAGCAGTACTTC. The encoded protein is CATSRAGTSGINLNEQYF.

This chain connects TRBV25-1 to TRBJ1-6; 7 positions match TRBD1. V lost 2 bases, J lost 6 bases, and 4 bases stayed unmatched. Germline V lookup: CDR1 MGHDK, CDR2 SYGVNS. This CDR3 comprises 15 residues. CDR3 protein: CASSEVAGGNSPLHF. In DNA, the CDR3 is TGTGCCAGCAGTGAAGTGGCAGGGGGTAATTCACCCCTCCACTTT. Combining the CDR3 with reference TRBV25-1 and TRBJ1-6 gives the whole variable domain EADIYQTPRYLVIGTGKKITLECSQTMGHDKMYWYQQDPGMELHLIHYSYGVNSTEKGDLSSESTVSRIRTEHFPLTLESARPSHTSQYLCASSEVAGGNSPLHFGNGTRLTVT.

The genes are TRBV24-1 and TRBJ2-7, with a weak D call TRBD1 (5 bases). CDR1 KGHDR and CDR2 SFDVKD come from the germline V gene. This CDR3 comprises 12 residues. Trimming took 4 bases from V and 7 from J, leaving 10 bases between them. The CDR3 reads CATSDQQGEQYF. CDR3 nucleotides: TGTGCCACCAGTGACCAGCAGGGTGAGCAGTACTTC.

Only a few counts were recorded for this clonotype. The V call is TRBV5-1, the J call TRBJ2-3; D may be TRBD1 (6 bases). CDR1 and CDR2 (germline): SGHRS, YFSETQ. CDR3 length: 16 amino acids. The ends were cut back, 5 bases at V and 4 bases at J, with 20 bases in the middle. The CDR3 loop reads CASRGQLAASPDTQYF. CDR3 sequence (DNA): TGCGCCAGCAGGGGACAATTGGCGGCCTCCCCAGATACGCAGTATTTT.

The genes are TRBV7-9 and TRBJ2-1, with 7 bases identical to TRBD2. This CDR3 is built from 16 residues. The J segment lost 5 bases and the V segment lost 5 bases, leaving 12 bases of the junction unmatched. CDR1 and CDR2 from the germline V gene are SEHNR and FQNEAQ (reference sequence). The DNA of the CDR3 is TGTGCCAGCAGCCGGGACTACAAAACCAAAAACAATGAGCAGTTCTTC. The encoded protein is CASSRDYKTKNNEQFF.

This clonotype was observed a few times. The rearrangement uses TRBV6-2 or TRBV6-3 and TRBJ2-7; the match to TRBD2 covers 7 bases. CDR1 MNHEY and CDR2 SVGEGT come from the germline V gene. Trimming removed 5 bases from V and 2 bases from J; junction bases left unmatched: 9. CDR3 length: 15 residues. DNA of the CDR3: TGTGCCAGCAGTCTTCTTGCGGGAGACACCTACGAGCAGTACTTC. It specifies CASSLLAGDTYEQYF.

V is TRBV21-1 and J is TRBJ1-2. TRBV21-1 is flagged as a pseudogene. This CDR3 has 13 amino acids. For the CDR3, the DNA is TGTGCCAGCAGCAAAGCGCTGATCTTTGGCTACACCTTC. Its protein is CASSKALIFGYTF.

The CDR3 sequence is CSARHEVVGANVLTF. For the CDR3, the DNA is TGCAGTGCTAGACATGAGGTAGTTGGGGCCAACGTCCTGACTTTC. The chain employs TRBV20-1 and TRBJ2-6; D call uncertain. This CDR3 spans 15 amino acids. CDR1 DFQATT and CDR2 SNEGSKA come from the germline V gene (reference sequence). Trimming stripped 2 bases from V and 3 bases from J, with 11 bases between.

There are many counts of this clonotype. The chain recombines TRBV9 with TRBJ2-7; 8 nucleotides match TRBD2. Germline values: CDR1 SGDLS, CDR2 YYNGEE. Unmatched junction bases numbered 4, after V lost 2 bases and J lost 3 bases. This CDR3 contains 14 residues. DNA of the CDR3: TGTGCCAGCAGCGTTGGCCTAGCGGGCTACGAGCAGTACTTC. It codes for CASSVGLAGYEQYF.

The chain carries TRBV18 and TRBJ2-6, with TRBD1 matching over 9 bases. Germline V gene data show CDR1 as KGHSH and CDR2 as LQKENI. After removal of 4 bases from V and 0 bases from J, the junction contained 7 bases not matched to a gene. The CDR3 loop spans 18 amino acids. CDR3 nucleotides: TGTGCCAGCTCACAAGGGGACAGGGCCCTCTCTGGGGCCAACGTCCTGACTTTC. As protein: CASSQGDRALSGANVLTF.

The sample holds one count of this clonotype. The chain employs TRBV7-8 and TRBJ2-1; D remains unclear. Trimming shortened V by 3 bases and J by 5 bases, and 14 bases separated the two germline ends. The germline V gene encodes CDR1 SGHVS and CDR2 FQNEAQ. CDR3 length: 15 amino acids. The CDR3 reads CASSFGYRRNNEQFF. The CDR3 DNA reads TGTGCCAGCAGCTTCGGCTATCGACGGAACAATGAGCAGTTCTTC.

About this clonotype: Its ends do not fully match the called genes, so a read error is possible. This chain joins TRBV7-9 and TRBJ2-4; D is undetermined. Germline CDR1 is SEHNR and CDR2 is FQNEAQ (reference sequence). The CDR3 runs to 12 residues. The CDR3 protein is CASSFGQNIRYF. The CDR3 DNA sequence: TGTGCCAGCAGCTTTGGGCAAAACATTCGGTACTTC.

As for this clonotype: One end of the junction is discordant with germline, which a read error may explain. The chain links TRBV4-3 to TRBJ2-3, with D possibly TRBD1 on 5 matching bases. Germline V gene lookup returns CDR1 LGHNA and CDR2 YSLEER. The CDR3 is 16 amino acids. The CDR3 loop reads CASSPVFDSETDAQYF. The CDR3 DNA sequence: TGCGCCAGCAGCCCAGTTTTCGACAGCGAGACAGATGCGCAGTATTTT.

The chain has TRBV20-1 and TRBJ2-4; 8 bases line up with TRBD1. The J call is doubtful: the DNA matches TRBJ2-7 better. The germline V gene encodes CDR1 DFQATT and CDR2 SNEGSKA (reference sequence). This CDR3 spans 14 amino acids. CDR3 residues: CSAPQWQGADEQYF. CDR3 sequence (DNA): TGCAGTGCTCCGCAGTGGCAGGGGGCCGACGAGCAGTACTTC.

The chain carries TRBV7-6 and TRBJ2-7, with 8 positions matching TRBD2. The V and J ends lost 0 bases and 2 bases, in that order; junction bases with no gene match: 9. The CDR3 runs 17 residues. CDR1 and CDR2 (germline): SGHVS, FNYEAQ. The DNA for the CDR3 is TGTGCCAGCAGCTTAGCAGGGACCGGACTAGCCCCCTACGAGCAGTACTTC. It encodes CASSLAGTGLAPYEQYF.

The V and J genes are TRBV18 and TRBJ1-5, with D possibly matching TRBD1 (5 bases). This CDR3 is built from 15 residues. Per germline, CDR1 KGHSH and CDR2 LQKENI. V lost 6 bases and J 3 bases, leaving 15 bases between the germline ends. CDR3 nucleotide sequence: TGTGCCAGCTCTCCAACAGGAGACTACAATCAGCCCCAGCATTTT. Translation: CASSPTGDYNQPQHF.

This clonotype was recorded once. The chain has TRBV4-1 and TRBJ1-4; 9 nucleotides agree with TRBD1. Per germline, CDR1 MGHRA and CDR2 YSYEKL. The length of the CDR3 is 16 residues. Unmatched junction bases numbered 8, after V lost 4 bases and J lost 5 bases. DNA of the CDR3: TGCGCCAGCAGCCGCTTAACAGGGGGCGTAAATGAAAAACTGTTTTTT. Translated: CASSRLTGGVNEKLFF.

This CDR3 is CASTGKGSEYEQYF. The DNA for the CDR3 is TGTGCCAGCACCGGAAAGGGATCCGAGTACGAGCAGTACTTC. The genes are TRBV11-2 and TRBJ2-7; D ambiguous. Trimming removed 7 bases from V and 4 bases from J, with 17 bases in between. CDR1 is SGHAT, CDR2 FQNNGV, per germline. The CDR3 is made up of 14 amino acids.

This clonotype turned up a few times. CDR3 nucleotide sequence: TGTGCCAGCAGTCCGACGACAGGGTCGATCGCTTTCTTT. Protein sequence: CASSPTTGSIAFF. The chain carries TRBV27 and TRBJ1-1, with 7 bases that match TRBD1. Per germline, CDR1 MNHEY and CDR2 SMNVEV (reference sequence). The junction had 11 bases not matched to a gene; V was cut back by 5 bases and J by 11 bases. The CDR3 loop spans 13 amino acids.